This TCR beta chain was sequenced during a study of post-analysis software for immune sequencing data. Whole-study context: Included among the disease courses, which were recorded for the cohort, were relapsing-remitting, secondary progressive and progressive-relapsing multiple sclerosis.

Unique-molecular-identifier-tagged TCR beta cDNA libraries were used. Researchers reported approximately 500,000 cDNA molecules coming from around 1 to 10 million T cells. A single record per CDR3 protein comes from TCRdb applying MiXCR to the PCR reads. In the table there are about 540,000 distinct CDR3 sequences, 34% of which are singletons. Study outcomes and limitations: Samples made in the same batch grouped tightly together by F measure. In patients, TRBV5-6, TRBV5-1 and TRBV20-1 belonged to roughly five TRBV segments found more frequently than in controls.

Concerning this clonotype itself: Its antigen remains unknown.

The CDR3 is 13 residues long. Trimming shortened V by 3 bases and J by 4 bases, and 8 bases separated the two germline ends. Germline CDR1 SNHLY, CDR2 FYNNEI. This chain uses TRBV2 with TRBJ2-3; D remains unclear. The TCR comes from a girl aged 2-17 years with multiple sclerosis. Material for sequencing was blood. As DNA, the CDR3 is TGTGCCAGCAGTGACTACCTAGCAGATACGCAGTATTTT. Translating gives CASSDYLADTQYF.